The entry below describes one TCR beta chain. What it binds is unknown. Germline CDR1 reads MNHNY; CDR2 reads SVGAGI (reference sequence). The CDR3 runs 16 residues. V shed 2 bases and J 3 bases; nucleotides not matched to a gene: 10. This entry comes from a study of graft-versus-host responses after intestinal transplantation. Study-wide context: Each patient got anti-thymocyte globulin induction, then tacrolimus and steroids for two to four years. Overall study results and limits: Graft-donor T cell macrochimerism in patients accompanied high graft-versus-host to host-versus-graft clonal ratios in allografts. Recipient marrow showed GvH clones, some seen first in ileum or blood. Early post-transplant HvG declines were associated with peak circulating GvH clone levels.

The protocol was immunoSEQ multiplex PCR, while the TCRdb copy is restricted to in-frame clones and leaves out a portion. Among 150,000 or so clones, about 93% were seen once, and the ten largest hold roughly 0.19%. The chain links TRBV6-6 to TRBJ2-7; 7 nucleotides agree with TRBD2. The sequencing here drew on unstimulated CD4+ T cells sorted from spleen or lymph node cells, taken before intestinal transplant. This sequence originates from a human donor who received an intestinal transplant. The CDR3 DNA follows: TGTGCCAGCAGTTACACGAGCGGGACGGTCAACTACGAGCAGTACTTC. Its translation is CASSYTSGTVNYEQYF.